This T cell receptor beta chain was captured by sequencing in a study of cytomegalovirus exposure and HLA in healthy donors (dated by TCRdb to about 2017). Regarding the research as a whole: In an earlier analysis of 550 to 750 of the donors, around 300 Gb of sequence data and 90 million to 130 million unique TCR beta sequences from roughly 190 million T cells were reported. The number of donors typed differed by locus, with about 629-630 for A, B, C, DRB1 and DQB1, around 500 for DQA1, 606 for DPA1, and about 450 for DPB1. In a later genetic analysis, genome-wide SNP genotypes for about 65% of the 666 donors were used, and that subset was treated as a discovery cohort. An early release that covered some 630 HLA-typed donors contained about 300 gigabases of sequencing data and tens of millions of unique TCR sequences. The study profiled the T cell repertoires of some 610 subjects by immunosequencing and related them to cytomegalovirus serostatus. The study combined high-throughput TCR immunosequencing, statistical association of individual TCRs with disease status, and machine learning to predict cytomegalovirus infection status. A separate validation cohort of about 110 different subjects was used in addition to the roughly 700-subject first cohort. To study patterns of TCR occurrence, a later analysis re-analyzed previously published TCR beta repertoires from several hundred donors and added high-resolution HLA genotyping. Of the approximately 400 genotyped donors, 65% to 90% fell in the genetic ancestry cluster associated with self-reported Caucasian donors. On average, around 200,000 unique TCR beta nucleotide sequences were sequenced per donor among a few hundred genotyped donors of the cohort, with roughly 18% of those sequences being non-productive. Donor age, sex, ethnicity and CMV serostatus were collected together with the repertoire data. All discovery cohort repertoires had been generated on a single sequencing platform. The aim of the study was to test whether cataloging public T cell receptors could identify signatures of past pathogen exposure. In the later analysis, no new phenotypic data were used to find candidate immune exposures; instead, reliance was placed on TCR beta sequences and their occurrence across donors. A handful of DR-DQ haplotypes were handled as single units for association and clustering because linkage in the cohort was strong. An earlier analysis of roughly 600 of the donors used high-throughput TCR beta sequencing to judge whether each TCR beta V gene segment behaved as functional or pseudogenic. HLA typing covered class I and class II loci at four-digit resolution.

The cohort comprised several hundred healthy bone marrow donors. At the time of sampling, every cohort member was nominally healthy, though immune exposures that went unrecorded were likely present. The donor was CMV seronegative and belonged to the group of more than 300 seronegative cohort members. A peripheral blood sample was collected from each donor, and TCR beta sequencing was performed on peripheral blood mononuclear cells. The Qiagen DNeasy Blood Extraction Kit was used to extract genomic DNA from the blood cell samples. The protocol used for the library was the immunoSEQ multiplex PCR assay. The multiplex PCR relied on a mix of 60 forward primers for TCR Vbeta segments and 13 reverse primers for TCR Jbeta segments. The CDR3 region of rearranged TCR beta genes was amplified from genomic DNA with a multiplex PCR assay. Amplified TCR beta libraries were sequenced as 87-base-pair reads on the Illumina HiSeq System. Concerning the study's data processing: A later analysis tallied roughly 78 million unique TCR beta chains across the 666 repertoires, and roughly 11 million of those chains were shared by two or more donors. Raw reads were error-corrected and collapsed into unique sequences by a nearest-neighbor algorithm in which closely related sequences were merged to remove PCR and sequencing errors. Alignment of CDR3 sequences to IMGT reference sequences was used to assign V, D and J gene segments. For a sequence to be retained, a match of at least six nucleotides was required to both a V gene segment and a J gene segment. Rearrangements were called productive when the CDR3 lacked stop codons and stayed in frame with V and J; all others were non-productive. Following IMGT convention, CDR3 was defined as the stretch from the second conserved V-encoded cysteine up to the conserved J-encoded phenylalanine. In an earlier analysis of around 600 of the donors, sequences lacking an unambiguous match to a single V gene segment were excluded. An earlier analysis of 587 of the donors classified V segments as functional when productive rearrangements were above 56.7% and as segregating when the standard deviation between donors was above 5%. To diagnose cytomegalovirus status from the catalog of TCR beta chain sequences, a statistical classification framework was built. V and J gene assignment, in a later analysis, came from comparing TCR nucleotide sequences with IMGT/GENE-DB human TR gene sequences. The TCRdist pipeline was used in a later analysis to assign CDR3 sequences and most-parsimonious VDJ recombination scenarios. In a later analysis, each TCR beta chain was defined by its CDR3 amino acid sequence together with its V-gene family, and reads without a unique V-gene family were excluded. A later analysis removed several hundred highly shared, low-generation-probability nucleotide sequences to deal with suspected cross-contamination and a sequencing artifact. A later analysis calculated a clonal expansion index for each public chain from normalized within-repertoire ranks of inferred template counts. A later analysis computed generation probabilities with a VDJ recombination model fitted to out-of-frame rearrangements, and checked the results against IGoR. In a later analysis, TCR-TCR, TCR-HLA and TCR-CMV co-occurrence was scored with hypergeometric tests, and a repertoire-size bias correction was applied to TCR pairs. In a later analysis, false discovery rates were estimated by permuting HLA or CMV assignments 20 times. In a later analysis, co-occurring TCRs were grouped using DBSCAN, and TCRdist sequence similarity was added for clustering within HLA-allele-positive subsets. Co-occurrence clustering excluded repertoires with fewer than 30,000 or more than 120,000 public chains, plus five with anomalous nucleotide sharing. TCRdb mirrors the immuneACCESS table, restricted to in-frame sequences. Some clones are absent from its copies; in checked studies, under half trace to an unresolved V gene, and the reason for the others is unknown. V and J calls and clone size are those listed in that table; D and trimming were worked out from the DNA. The sample table holds roughly 100,000 clones, of which roughly 82% were seen once. 1.6% of the sample is held by the ten biggest clonotypes.

To note about this clone: It lacks a known antigen. Base qualities are not recorded, but no much larger clone differs from it by a single base.

Overall study results and their limits: According to a later analysis, most CMV-associated TCR beta chains appeared to be HLA-restricted, and the HLA associations seemed to be driven largely by CMV exposure. When HLA alleles, especially DR and DQ, strongly co-occurred, TCR associations were difficult to assign to individual alleles. In a later analysis, about 16,000 TCR beta sequences were associated with specific HLA alleles at a false discovery rate of 0.05. In a later analysis, HLA-associated TCR beta chains showed more clonal expansion and lower generation probabilities than non-associated chains that were equally common. In an earlier analysis of under 600 of the donors, most TCR beta V segments were observed in productive rearrangements about 87% or about 30% of the time, broadly matching IMGT annotations. Compared with the approximately 600-donor mean, donors in an Asian-associated ancestry cluster had fewer N-insertions in productive TCRs, according to a later genetic analysis. A group of highly shared sequence variants was considered likely to be a technical artifact of the sequencing pipeline. The study gave a list of more than 150 TCR beta chains associated with cytomegalovirus. Most TCR sequences were observed very rarely across donors, whereas some public TCRs were present in many individuals. Because counts were too low, about 15 rarely observed V segments, including chromosome 9 orphons, were left out of the earlier analysis of several hundred of the donors. Because HLA typing was unavailable for some donors at each locus, only the typed subset was used in association tests. The authors suggested that the approach could potentially be generalized to other disease states and immunological phenotypes. Some IMGT-functional V segments, including TRBV6-2 and TRBV6-3, could not be distinguished by the 87-base-pair reads and were therefore excluded. V-gene and J-gene trimming of TCR beta chains was associated with a missense DCLRE1C variant in a later genetic analysis, and the association was replicated in an independent cohort. In both the original and validation cohorts, the classifier was reported to diagnose cytomegalovirus status with high specificity and sensitivity. Three of the identified cytomegalovirus-associated TCR beta chains were confirmed in vitro to be specific for cytomegalovirus antigens. Correlated functional status among segregating V segments might reflect linkage disequilibrium, but an unknown experimental factor could not be ruled out. According to a later analysis, TCR association rates differed among HLA loci, with DRB1 alleles showing the most associated TCRs and HLA-C alleles showing the fewest. In a later analysis, several top co-occurrence clusters were reported to appear linked to parvovirus B19, influenza, CMV and Epstein-Barr virus. For the cohort, immune exposure information was limited to CMV serostatus. A further reported finding was that TCR beta sequences accurately predicted the HLA-A and HLA-B alleles for most subjects in the first cohort. Only TCR beta chains were sequenced in this cohort, and the absence of alpha or paired-chain data limited detectable features. The presence/absence analyses assumed that sequencing depth was roughly uniform across donors, and that assumption may not be true.

Its CDR3 holds 20 amino acids, cysteine through phenylalanine. Only the CDR3 portion is preserved as DNA: 60 bases, with reading frame beginning at the first base. The germline V gene provides CDR1 MGHRA and CDR2 YSYEKL. The TCR comes from a man aged 50-59 years in good health and CMV-seronegative. The material sequenced was PBMCs. The rearranged segments are TRBV4-1 and TRBJ2-5; possibly the D gene is TRBD1, per 6 matching bases. Matching the DNA end better, TRBJ2-7 makes the J call doubtful. The bases read TGCGCCAGCAGCCAAGAAAAAGGAATCGGAGAGCAGGGGCCTCGCTACGAGCAGTACTTC. Translated, this gives CASSQEKGIGEQGPRYEQYF.